The present TCR beta chain was sequenced within a study of T cell responses to AZD1222 COVID-19 vaccine. Trimming at V came to 4 bases and at J to 5 bases, leaving 11 bases not matched to a gene. The CDR3 extends over 15 amino acids. Looked up from germline, CDR1 is SGHRS and CDR2 is YFSETQ. A remark on this clone: Antigen unknown.

Whole-study results and caveats: Among vaccine-associated CD4 TCRs, coverage spanned spike, with dominance at 160-218 and 743-854. Following two doses of AZD1222, Spike-specific TCR breadth and depth rose.

Sequencing used immunoSEQ multiplex PCR; TCRdb keeps in-frame clones, though not all of them. This table holds approximately 150,000 clones, more than 80% found once. The sequence was collected from an adult who received the AZD1222 COVID-19 vaccine. This chain joins TRBV5-1 and TRBJ2-7, with TRBD2 matching 8 bases. Sequences were derived from peripheral blood, sampled 28 days after the second AZD1222 dose. The CDR3 nucleotides read TGCGCCAGCAGCCCGTCGGGGGGGATAATGGACGAGCAGTACTTC. Translated: CASSPSGGIMDEQYF. Combining the CDR3 with reference TRBV5-1 and TRBJ2-7 gives the whole variable domain KAGVTQTPRYLIKTRGQQVTLSCSPISGHRSVSWYQQTPGQGLQFLFEYFSETQRNKGNFPGRFSGRQFSNSRSEMNVSTLELGDSALYLCASSPSGGIMDEQYFGPGTRLTVT.